This TCR beta chain was recorded in a study of cytomegalovirus exposure and HLA in healthy donors. In the study overall: Ancestry clustering placed more than 80% of about 400 genotyped donors in the Caucasian-associated cluster.

Germline-derived CDR1 and CDR2 are LNHNV and YYDKDF (reference sequence). Trimming cost V 5 bases and J 3 bases, with 10 bases left between them. This CDR3 has 13 amino acids. PCR involved 60 Vbeta and 13 Jbeta primers. TCRdb keeps only in-frame clones here, not all; method: immunoSEQ multiplex PCR. The table shows 150,000 to 200,000 clones, with roughly 84% occurring only once. The chain is built from TRBV15 and TRBJ2-5; D is unresolved. Sequenced input: PBMCs. This sequence was found in a man aged 45-60 years in good health and CMV-seropositive. This CDR3 is CATSHGSEETQYF. In DNA form, the CDR3 reads TGTGCCACCAGCCACGGCAGCGAAGAGACCCAGTACTTC.